This entry lists 20 T cell receptor beta chains sequenced from one sample in a study of molecular identifiers for immune sequencing clone quantification. TCRdb reprocessed the PCR reads via MiXCR and lists one record per CDR3 protein. The table records fewer than 350,000 distinct CDR3 sequences, about a fifth of them present only once. What was sequenced was naive CD8+ T cells from blood, with Jurkat cell RNA spiked in. Documented subset: FACS-sorted CD8+CD4-CCR7+CD45RA+ naive T cells. Source of these receptors: a human donor in good health. Some libraries in this study had Jurkat cell RNA spiked in.

This clonotype was counted ten times or more. The gene calls are TRBV4-3 and TRBJ2-1, with TRBD2 identical over 11 bases. V lost 0 bases and J lost 7; bases outside the gene matches: 8. From germline, CDR1 is LGHNA and CDR2 YSLEER. The CDR3 contains 17 residues. In DNA, the CDR3 is TGCGCCAGCAGCCAAGATCTGCTAGCGGGAGGTAATAATGAGCAGTTCTTC. Its translation: CASSQDLLAGGNNEQFF.

This clonotype appeared many times. The chain links TRBV4-3 to TRBJ2-7, with no clear D. V was pared by 0 bases and J by 0 bases, with 12 bases between. CDR3 length: 16 amino acids. Per the germline V gene, CDR1 is LGHNA and CDR2 is YSLEER. CDR3 residues: CASSQDVGGSSYEQYF. The CDR3 bases are TGCGCCAGCAGCCAAGATGTAGGCGGAAGCTCCTACGAGCAGTACTTC.

This clonotype has ten or more counts. The chain joins TRBV7-8 to TRBJ2-2; D may be TRBD2 (6 bases). V was trimmed by 1 base and J by 4 bases, leaving 16 bases between them. From germline, CDR1 is SGHVS and CDR2 FQNEAQ. This CDR3 is 17 amino acids long. CDR3 in amino acids: CASSLVPRGAGTGELFF. The CDR3 DNA follows: TGTGCCAGCAGCTTAGTTCCGCGGGGAGCGGGCACCGGGGAGCTGTTTTTT. Supplemented by reference TRBV7-8 and TRBJ2-2, the full variable domain reads GAGVSQSPRYKVAKRGQDVALRCDPISGHVSLFWYQQALGQGPEFLTYFQNEAQLDKSGLPSDRFFAERPEGSVSTLKIQRTQQEDSAVYLCASSLVPRGAGTGELFFGEGSRLTVL.

Comment on this clonotype: One base away lies a much larger clone, so this may be a sequencing read error. This rearrangement joins TRBV12-3 or TRBV12-4 to TRBJ1-2, with 8 bases lining up with TRBD1. The CDR3 loop spans 12 amino acids. This CDR3 is CAGSPGGVGYTF. As DNA, the CDR3 is TGTGCCGGCAGTCCAGGGGGCGTAGGCTACACCTTC.

This clonotype was seen ten or more times. The rearrangement links TRBV12-3 or TRBV12-4 to TRBJ2-5, with TRBD1 matching 8 bases. The CDR3 is 15 amino acids. Trimming took 6 bases from V and 5 from J; bases not matched to a gene: 11. CDR3 region: CASSTDRGITETQYF. The CDR3, as DNA: TGTGCCAGCAGCACCGACAGGGGCATTACGGAGACCCAGTACTTC.

Many counts were recorded for this clonotype. V is TRBV20-1 and J is TRBJ2-7; 11 nucleotides line up with TRBD2. The germline V gene encodes CDR1 DFQATT and CDR2 SNEGSKA (reference sequence). J was trimmed by 2 bases and V by 3 bases; bases with no gene match: 6. The CDR3 totals 15 residues. CDR3 in DNA: TGCAGTGCTAGTCAGAGACTAGCGGGAACCTACGAGCAGTACTTC. Protein sequence: CSASQRLAGTYEQYF.

Turning to this clonotype: A clone one base away is much larger, so this may be a read error. V usage is TRBV28 and J usage is TRBJ2-7; tentative D call: TRBD2 (6 bases). This CDR3 has 15 amino acids. The germline CDR1 and CDR2 sequences are MDHEN and SYDVKM. CDR3 in amino acids: CASSKPRDFSYGQYF. The CDR3 DNA follows: TGTGCCAGCAGCAAACCCCGGGACTTCTCCTACGGGCAGTACTTC.

Of note for this clonotype: A much larger clonotype is one base distant, so this may be a read error. This sequence joins TRBV20-1 and TRBJ2-4, with 10 nucleotides matching TRBD2. Germline lookup yields CDR1 DFQATT and CDR2 SNEGSKA (reference sequence). V lost 5 bases, J lost 6 bases, and 13 bases stayed unmatched. The CDR3 length is 16 residues. In DNA, the CDR3 is TGCAGTGCTGGGTCCCAGCGGGAGGGCCTTGGAAACATTCAGTACTTC. It translates to CSAGSQREGLGNIQYF.

This clonotype has a count of ten or more. The V gene is TRBV5-4, the J gene TRBJ2-3; D perhaps matches TRBD1 (6 bases). Trimming left V 4 bases short and J 0 bases short, with 15 bases between. Germline V gene lookup returns CDR1 SGHNT and CDR2 YYREEE (reference sequence). The CDR3 has 16 residues. In nucleotides, the CDR3 is TGTGCCAGCAGCCTGGGACACCTAACTAGCACAGATACGCAGTATTTT. It codes for CASSLGHLTSTDTQYF.

Remarks on this clonotype: A read error may explain this, as a much larger clone is one base away. V and J are TRBV6-2 or TRBV6-3 and TRBJ1-5; D is perhaps TRBD1 (5 bases). Germline V lookup: CDR1 MNHEY, CDR2 SVGEGT. The CDR3 covers 15 residues. V lost 1 base and J lost 9, with 16 bases in between. In nucleotides, the CDR3 is TGTGCCAGCAGTTACTTGGGGACTACCTATCGGCCCCAGCATTTT. Protein sequence: CASSYLGTTYRPQHF.

This clonotype showed up many times. The V call is TRBV7-9, the J call TRBJ2-7; tentative D call: TRBD2 (5 bases). Per germline, CDR1 SEHNR and CDR2 FQNEAQ (reference sequence). Between the trimmed V and J ends, which lost 6 bases and 5 bases, there was a span of 8 bases. This CDR3 has 11 residues. CDR3 DNA sequence: TGTGCCAGCAGGGCCGGGAACGAGCAGTACTTC. This codes for CASRAGNEQYF.

This clonotype has a handful of counts. V gene TRBV7-9 combines with J gene TRBJ2-3, with 11 bases matching TRBD2. The CDR3 contains 16 residues. With 5 bases clipped from V and 4 bases from J, the junction kept 8 bases outside the gene matches. Germline assignment: CDR1 SEHNR and CDR2 FQNEAQ (reference sequence). The CDR3 DNA follows: TGTGCCAGCAGCCCACTAGCGGGAGACGTAGCAGATACGCAGTATTTT. Translation: CASSPLAGDVADTQYF.

This clonotype was observed many times. The chain carries TRBV7-9 and TRBJ2-2; the D is unclear. V lost 4 bases to trimming and J lost 4 bases, with 7 bases between them. The CDR3 runs 13 residues. The germline V gene has CDR1 SEHNR and CDR2 FQNEAQ (reference sequence). CDR3 sequence (DNA): TGTGCCAGCAGCTCGCCTGGCACCGGGGAGCTGTTTTTT. It specifies CASSSPGTGELFF.

This clonotype was recorded many times. The CDR3 nucleotides read TGTGCCAGCAGTTTAAGGCTGAACACTGAAGCTTTCTTT. Amino acids: CASSLRLNTEAFF. J is TRBJ1-1 and V is TRBV12-3 or TRBV12-4; D remains unclear. V lost 2 bases, J lost 0 bases, and 4 bases lay in between. The CDR3 spans 13 residues.

A remark on this clonotype: With a much larger clone just one base away, this may be a read error. The chain carries TRBV13 and TRBJ1-3, with D unclear. Trimming took off 8 bases at V and 3 bases at J, with 11 bases between the two ends. This CDR3 contains 13 residues. Germline-derived CDR1 and CDR2 are PRHDT and FYEKMQ (reference sequence). In DNA form, the CDR3 reads TGTGCCAGCGGCCCATCACTTGGAAACACCATATATTTT. It encodes CASGPSLGNTIYF. The full variable domain, completed using reference TRBV13 and TRBJ1-3, is AAGVIQSPRHLIKEKRETATLKCYPIPRHDTVYWYQQGPGQDPQFLISFYEKMQSDKGSIPDRFSAQQFSDYHSELNMSSLELGDSALYFCASGPSLGNTIYFGEGSWLTVV.

This clonotype has ten or more counts. This sequence joins TRBV12-3 or TRBV12-4 and TRBJ1-5; D not resolved. V gave up 5 bases and J gave up 5 bases, with 16 bases separating them. The CDR3 sequence is 15 residues long. The CDR3 reads CASSRPGITDQPQHF. For the CDR3, the DNA is TGTGCCAGCAGTCGACCGGGGATAACGGATCAGCCCCAGCATTTT.

Notes on this clonotype: One base away lies a much larger clone, so this may be a sequencing read error. The chain links TRBV29-1 to TRBJ1-1; perhaps TRBD1 as D (6 bases). CDR3 length: 16 residues. Germline V gene lookup returns CDR1 SQVTM and CDR2 ANQGSEA. CDR3 DNA sequence: TGCAGCATTGATCCCCCCTGGGGGGCCGGGAACACTGAAGCTTTCTTT. Protein sequence: CSIDPPWGAGNTEAFF.

This clonotype was recorded many times. The rearrangement links TRBV5-8 to TRBJ2-7; a possible D gene is TRBD2 (6 bases). Germline CDR1 SGHTS, CDR2 YDEGEE. The CDR3 contains 16 residues. V lost 0 bases and J lost 1, with 14 bases in between. In DNA, the CDR3 is TGTGCCAGCAGCTTGGGCGGGGTGTGGCGGTCCTACGAGCAGTACTTC. This encodes CASSLGGVWRSYEQYF.

Many counts were recorded for this clonotype. This rearrangement joins TRBV28 to TRBJ1-1; D perhaps matches TRBD1 (5 bases). V lost 5 bases and J 0 bases, leaving 10 bases between the germline ends. Looked up from germline, CDR1 is MDHEN and CDR2 is SYDVKM. The length of the CDR3 is 14 residues. The chain's CDR3 is CASSVTVMNTEAFF. The CDR3 DNA sequence: TGTGCCAGCAGTGTGACAGTGATGAACACTGAAGCTTTCTTT. Drawing the rest from reference TRBV28 and TRBJ1-1, the complete variable domain is DVKVTQSSRYLVKRTGEKVFLECVQDMDHENMFWYRQDPGLGLRLIYFSYDVKMKEKGDIPEGYSVSREKKERFSLILESASTNQTSMYLCASSVTVMNTEAFFGQGTRLTVV.

The gene calls are TRBV3-1 and TRBJ1-4; a weak D match, TRBD1 (5 bases). The V gene lost 4 bases and the J gene lost 7 bases, with 13 bases spanning the gap. CDR1 and CDR2 (germline): LGHDT, YNNKEL (reference sequence). The CDR3 totals 14 residues. The DNA for the CDR3 is TGTGCCAGCAGCCCCCCGAGGGGCCCTGAAAAACTGTTTTTT. It specifies CASSPPRGPEKLFF.